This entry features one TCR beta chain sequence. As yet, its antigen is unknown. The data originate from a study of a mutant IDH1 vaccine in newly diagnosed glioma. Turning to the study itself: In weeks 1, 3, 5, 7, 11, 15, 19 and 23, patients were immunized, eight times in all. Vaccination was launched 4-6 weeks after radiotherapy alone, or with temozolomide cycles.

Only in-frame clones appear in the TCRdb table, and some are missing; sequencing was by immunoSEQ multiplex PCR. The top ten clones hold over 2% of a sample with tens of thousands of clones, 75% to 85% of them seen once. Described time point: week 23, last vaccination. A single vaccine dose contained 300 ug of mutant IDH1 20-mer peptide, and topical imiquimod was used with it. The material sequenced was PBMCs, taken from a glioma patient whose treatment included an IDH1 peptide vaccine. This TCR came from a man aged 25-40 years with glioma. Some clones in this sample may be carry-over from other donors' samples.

CDR3 DNA sequence: TGTGCCAGCAGCTTCGGGGCCAAAAACATTCAGTACTTC. This translates into CASSFGAKNIQYF. The V gene is TRBV14, the J gene TRBJ2-4; no firm D call. The CDR3 runs 13 residues. Germline V gene sequence: CDR1 SGHDN, CDR2 FVKESK. The V and J ends lost 5 bases and 1 base respectively, with 6 bases between them. The variable domain in full, completed from reference TRBV14 and TRBJ2-4, reads EAGVTQFPSHSVIEKGQTVTLRCDPISGHDNLYWYRRVMGKEIKFLLHFVKESKQDESGMPNNRFLAERTGGTYSTLKVQPAELEDSGVYFCASSFGAKNIQYFGAGTRLSVL.